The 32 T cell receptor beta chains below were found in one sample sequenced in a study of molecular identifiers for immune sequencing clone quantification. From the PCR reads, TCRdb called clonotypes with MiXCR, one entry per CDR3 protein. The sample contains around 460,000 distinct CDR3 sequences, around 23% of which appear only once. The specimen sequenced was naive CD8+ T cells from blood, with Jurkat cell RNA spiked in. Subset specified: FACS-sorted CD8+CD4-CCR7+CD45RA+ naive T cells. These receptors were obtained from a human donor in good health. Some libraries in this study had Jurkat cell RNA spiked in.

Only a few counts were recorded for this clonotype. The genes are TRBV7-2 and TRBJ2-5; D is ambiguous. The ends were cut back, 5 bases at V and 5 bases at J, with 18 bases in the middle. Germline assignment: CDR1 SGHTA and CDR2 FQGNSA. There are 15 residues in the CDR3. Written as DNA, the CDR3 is TGTGCCAGCAGCCTTTTTGGCCTGGGCGGCGAGACCCAGTACTTC. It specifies CASSLFGLGGETQYF.

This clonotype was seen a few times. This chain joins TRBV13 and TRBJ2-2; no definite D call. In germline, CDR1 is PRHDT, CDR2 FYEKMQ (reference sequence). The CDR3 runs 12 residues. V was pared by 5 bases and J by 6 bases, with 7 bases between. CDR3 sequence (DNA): TGTGCCAGCAGCCACTTGCCCGGGGAGCTGTTTTTT. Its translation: CASSHLPGELFF.

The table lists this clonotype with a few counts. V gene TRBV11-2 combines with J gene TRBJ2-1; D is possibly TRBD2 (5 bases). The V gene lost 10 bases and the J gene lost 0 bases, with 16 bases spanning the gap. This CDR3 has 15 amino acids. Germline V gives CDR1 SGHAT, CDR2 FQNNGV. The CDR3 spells CATSADSSSYNEQFF. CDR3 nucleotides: TGTGCCACCTCCGCGGACTCGAGCTCCTACAATGAGCAGTTCTTC.

The CDR3, as DNA: TGCGCCAGCAGCTCCCGGGACTACAATGAGCAGTTCTTC. This translates into CASSSRDYNEQFF. V usage is TRBV4-1 and J usage is TRBJ2-1; possibly TRBD2 for D (5 bases). The CDR3 loop spans 13 amino acids. Per germline, CDR1 MGHRA and CDR2 YSYEKL. V lost 5 bases to trimming and J lost 3 bases, with 8 bases between them.

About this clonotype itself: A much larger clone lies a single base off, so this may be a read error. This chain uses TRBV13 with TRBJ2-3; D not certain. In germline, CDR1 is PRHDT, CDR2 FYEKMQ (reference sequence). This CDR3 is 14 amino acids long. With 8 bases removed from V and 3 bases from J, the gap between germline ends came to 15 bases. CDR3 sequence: CASCVIWATDTQYF. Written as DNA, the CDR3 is TGTGCCAGCTGCGTGATTTGGGCAACAGATACGCAGTATTTT.

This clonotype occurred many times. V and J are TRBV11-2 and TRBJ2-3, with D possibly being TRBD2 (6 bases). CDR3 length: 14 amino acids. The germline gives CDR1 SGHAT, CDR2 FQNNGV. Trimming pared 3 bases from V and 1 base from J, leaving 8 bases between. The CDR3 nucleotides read TGTGCCAGCAGCTTTGCGGGACGCACAGATACGCAGTATTTT. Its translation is CASSFAGRTDTQYF.

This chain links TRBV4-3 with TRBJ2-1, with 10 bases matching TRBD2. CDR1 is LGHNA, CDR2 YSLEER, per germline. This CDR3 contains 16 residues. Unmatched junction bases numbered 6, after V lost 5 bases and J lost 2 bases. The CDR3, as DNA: TGCGCCAGCAGCTACACTAGCGGGGCGGCCTACAATGAGCAGTTCTTC. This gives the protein CASSYTSGAAYNEQFF.

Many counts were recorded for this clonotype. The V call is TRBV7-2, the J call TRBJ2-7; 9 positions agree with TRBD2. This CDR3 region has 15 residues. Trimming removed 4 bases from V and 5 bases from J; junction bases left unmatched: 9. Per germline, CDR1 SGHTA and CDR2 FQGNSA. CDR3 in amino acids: CASSSSGSGGDEQYF. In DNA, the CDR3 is TGTGCCAGCAGCTCAAGTGGTAGCGGGGGCGACGAGCAGTACTTC.

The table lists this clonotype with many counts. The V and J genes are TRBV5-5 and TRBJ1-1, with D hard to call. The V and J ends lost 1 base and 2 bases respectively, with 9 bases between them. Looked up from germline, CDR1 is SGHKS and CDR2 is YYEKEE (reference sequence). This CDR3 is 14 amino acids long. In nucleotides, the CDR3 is TGTGCCAGCAGCTTGCGAGGTACTAACACTGAAGCTTTCTTT. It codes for CASSLRGTNTEAFF.

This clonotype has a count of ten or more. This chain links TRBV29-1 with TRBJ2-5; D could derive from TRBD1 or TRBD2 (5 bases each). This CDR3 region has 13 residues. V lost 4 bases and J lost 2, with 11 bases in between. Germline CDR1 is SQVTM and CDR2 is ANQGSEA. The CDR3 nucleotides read TGCAGCGTTGTTTGGGGGAATCAAGAGACCCAGTACTTC. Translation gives CSVVWGNQETQYF.

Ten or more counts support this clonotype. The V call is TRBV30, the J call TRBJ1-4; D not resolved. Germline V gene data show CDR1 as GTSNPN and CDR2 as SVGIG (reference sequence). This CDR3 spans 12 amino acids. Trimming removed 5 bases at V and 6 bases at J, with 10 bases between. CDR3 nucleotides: TGTGCCTGGGACACTGGTGATGAAAAACTGTTTTTT. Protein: CAWDTGDEKLFF.

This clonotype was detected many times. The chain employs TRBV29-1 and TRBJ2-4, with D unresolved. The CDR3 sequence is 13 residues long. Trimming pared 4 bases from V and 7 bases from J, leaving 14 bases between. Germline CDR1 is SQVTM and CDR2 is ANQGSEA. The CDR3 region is CSVVSGVGNIQYF. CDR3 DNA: TGCAGCGTTGTGTCCGGAGTCGGTAACATTCAGTACTTC.

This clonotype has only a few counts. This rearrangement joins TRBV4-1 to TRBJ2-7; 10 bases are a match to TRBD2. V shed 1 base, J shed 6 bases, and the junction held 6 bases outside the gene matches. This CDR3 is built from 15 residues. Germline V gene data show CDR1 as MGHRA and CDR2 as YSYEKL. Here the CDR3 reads CASSQGSGGAFEQYF. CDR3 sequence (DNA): TGCGCCAGCAGCCAAGGCAGCGGGGGGGCCTTCGAGCAGTACTTC.

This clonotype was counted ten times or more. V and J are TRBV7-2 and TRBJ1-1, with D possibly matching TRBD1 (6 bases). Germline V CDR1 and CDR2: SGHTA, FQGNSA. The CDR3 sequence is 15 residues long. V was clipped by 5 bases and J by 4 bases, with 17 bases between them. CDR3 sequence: CASSLMGARGTEAFF. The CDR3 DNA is TGTGCCAGCAGCCTCATGGGGGCGCGGGGCACTGAAGCTTTCTTT.

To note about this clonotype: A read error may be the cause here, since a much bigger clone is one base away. CDR3 amino acids: CASSYSINSGTLDAQYF. In DNA, the CDR3 is TGTGCCAGCAGTTACTCGATCAATAGCGGGACGTTGGATGCGCAGTATTTT. The rearrangement links TRBV6-5 to TRBJ2-3, with TRBD2 identical over 8 bases. Per the germline V gene, CDR1 is MNHEY and CDR2 is SVGAGI. The CDR3 sequence is 17 residues long. V was pared by 0 bases and J by 10 bases, with 15 bases of the junction left unmatched.

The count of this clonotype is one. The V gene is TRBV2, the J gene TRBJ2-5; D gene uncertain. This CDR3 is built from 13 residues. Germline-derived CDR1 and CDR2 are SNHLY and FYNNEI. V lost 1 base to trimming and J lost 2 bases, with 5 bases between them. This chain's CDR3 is CASSEGQQETQYF. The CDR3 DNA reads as TGTGCCAGCAGTGAAGGGCAGCAAGAGACCCAGTACTTC.

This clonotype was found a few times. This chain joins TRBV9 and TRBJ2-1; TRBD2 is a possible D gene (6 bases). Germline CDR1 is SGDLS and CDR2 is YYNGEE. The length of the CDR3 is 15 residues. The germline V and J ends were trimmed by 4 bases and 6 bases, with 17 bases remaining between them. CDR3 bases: TGTGCCAGCAGCTCTTGGCATAGCGGCGTCAATGAGCAGTTCTTC. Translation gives CASSSWHSGVNEQFF.

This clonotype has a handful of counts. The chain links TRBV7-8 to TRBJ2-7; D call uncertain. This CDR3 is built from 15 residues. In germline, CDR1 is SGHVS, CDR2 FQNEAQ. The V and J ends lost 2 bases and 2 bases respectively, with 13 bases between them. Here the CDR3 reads CASSLPVRSAYEQYF. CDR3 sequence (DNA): TGTGCCAGCAGCTTACCCGTCAGGTCGGCCTACGAGCAGTACTTC. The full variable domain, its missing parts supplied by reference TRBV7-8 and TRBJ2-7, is GAGVSQSPRYKVAKRGQDVALRCDPISGHVSLFWYQQALGQGPEFLTYFQNEAQLDKSGLPSDRFFAERPEGSVSTLKIQRTQQEDSAVYLCASSLPVRSAYEQYFGPGTRLTVT.

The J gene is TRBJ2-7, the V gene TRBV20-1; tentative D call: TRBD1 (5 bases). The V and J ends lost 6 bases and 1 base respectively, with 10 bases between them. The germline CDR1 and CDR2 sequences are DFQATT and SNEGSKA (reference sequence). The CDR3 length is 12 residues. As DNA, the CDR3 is TGCAGTGCCACAGCAGGGTCCTACGAGCAGTACTTC. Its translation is CSATAGSYEQYF.

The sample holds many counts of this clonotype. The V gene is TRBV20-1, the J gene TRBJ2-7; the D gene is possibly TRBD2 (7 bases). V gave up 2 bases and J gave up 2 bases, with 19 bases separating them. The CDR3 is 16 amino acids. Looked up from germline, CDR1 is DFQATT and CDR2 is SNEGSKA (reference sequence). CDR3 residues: CSARHRGAGAPYEQYF. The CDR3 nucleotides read TGCAGTGCTAGACACCGGGGGGCGGGAGCTCCCTACGAGCAGTACTTC.

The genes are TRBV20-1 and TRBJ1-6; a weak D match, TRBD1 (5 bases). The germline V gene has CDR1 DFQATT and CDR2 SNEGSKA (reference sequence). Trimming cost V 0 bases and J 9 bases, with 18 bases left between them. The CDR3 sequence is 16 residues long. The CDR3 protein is CSARDWGSSSGSPLHF. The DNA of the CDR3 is TGCAGTGCTAGAGATTGGGGCAGTTCAAGTGGTTCACCCCTCCACTTT.

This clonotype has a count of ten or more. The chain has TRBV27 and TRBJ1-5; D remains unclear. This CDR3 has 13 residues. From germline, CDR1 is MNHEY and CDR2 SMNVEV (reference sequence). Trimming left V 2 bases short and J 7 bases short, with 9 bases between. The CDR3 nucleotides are TGTGCCAGCAGTTTAGCAATAGGGCAGCCCCAGCATTTT. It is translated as CASSLAIGQPQHF.

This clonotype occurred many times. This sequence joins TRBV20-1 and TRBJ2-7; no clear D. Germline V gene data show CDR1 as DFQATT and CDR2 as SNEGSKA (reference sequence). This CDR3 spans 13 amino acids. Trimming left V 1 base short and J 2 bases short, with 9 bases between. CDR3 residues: CSARATQAYEQYF. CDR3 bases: TGCAGTGCTAGAGCGACCCAAGCCTACGAGCAGTACTTC.

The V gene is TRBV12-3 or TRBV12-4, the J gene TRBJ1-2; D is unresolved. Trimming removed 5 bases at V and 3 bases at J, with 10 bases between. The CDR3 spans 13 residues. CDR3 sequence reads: CASSPTEDYGYTF. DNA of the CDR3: TGTGCCAGCAGTCCCACAGAGGACTATGGCTACACCTTC.

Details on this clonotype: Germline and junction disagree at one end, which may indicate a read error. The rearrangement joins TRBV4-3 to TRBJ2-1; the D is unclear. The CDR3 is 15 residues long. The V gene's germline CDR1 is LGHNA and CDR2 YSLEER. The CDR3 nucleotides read TGCGCCAGCAGCCAGGAACGACGAGCCTACAAAGAGCAGTTCTTC. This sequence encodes CASSQERRAYKEQFF.

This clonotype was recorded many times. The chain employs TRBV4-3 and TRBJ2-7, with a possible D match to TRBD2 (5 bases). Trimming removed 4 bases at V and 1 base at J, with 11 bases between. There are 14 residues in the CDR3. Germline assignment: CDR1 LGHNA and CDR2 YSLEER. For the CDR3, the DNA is TGCGCCAGCAGCCCCCTGACGGGGTCCTACGAGCAGTACTTC. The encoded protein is CASSPLTGSYEQYF.

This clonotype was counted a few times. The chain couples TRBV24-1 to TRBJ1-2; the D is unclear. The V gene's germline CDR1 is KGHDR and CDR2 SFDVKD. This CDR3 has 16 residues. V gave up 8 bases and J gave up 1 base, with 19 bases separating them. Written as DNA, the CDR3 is TGTGCCACCATACAGCTTAGCCGAACGAGTAACTATGGCTACACCTTC. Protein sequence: CATIQLSRTSNYGYTF.

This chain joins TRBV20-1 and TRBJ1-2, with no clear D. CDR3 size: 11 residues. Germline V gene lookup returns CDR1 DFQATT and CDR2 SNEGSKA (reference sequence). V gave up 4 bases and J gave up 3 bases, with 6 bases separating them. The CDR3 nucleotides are TGCAGTGCTACTGATTACTATGGCTACACCTTC. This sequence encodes CSATDYYGYTF.

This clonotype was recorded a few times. This CDR3 reads CASSPDAVGTDTQYF. The CDR3 region has the DNA TGTGCCAGCAGCCCTGATGCGGTGGGCACAGATACGCAGTATTTT. The rearrangement joins TRBV28 to TRBJ2-3, with D hard to call. This CDR3 spans 15 amino acids. V lost 6 bases and J lost 1, with 14 bases in between. Germline CDR1 reads MDHEN; CDR2 reads SYDVKM.

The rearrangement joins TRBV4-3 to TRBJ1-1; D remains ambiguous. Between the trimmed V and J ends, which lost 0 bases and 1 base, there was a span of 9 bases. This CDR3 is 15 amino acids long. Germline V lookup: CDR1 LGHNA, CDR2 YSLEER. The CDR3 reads CASSQDATGNTEAFF. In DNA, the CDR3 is TGCGCCAGCAGCCAAGATGCGACGGGGAACACTGAAGCTTTCTTT.

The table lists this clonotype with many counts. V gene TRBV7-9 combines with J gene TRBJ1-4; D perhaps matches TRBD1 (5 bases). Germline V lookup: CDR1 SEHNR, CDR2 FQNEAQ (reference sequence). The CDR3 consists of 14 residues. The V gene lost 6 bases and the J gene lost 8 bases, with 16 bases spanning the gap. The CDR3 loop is CASRAPGGTEKLFF. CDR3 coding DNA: TGTGCCAGCAGAGCCCCGGGAGGGACGGAAAAACTGTTTTTT.

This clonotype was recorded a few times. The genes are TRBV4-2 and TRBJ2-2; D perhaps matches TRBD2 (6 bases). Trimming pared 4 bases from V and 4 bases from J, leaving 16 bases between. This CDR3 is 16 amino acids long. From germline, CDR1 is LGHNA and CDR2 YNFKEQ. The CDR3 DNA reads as TGTGCCAGCAGCCCCAGCTCGTGGGAGGCCACCGGGGAGCTGTTTTTT. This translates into CASSPSSWEATGELFF.